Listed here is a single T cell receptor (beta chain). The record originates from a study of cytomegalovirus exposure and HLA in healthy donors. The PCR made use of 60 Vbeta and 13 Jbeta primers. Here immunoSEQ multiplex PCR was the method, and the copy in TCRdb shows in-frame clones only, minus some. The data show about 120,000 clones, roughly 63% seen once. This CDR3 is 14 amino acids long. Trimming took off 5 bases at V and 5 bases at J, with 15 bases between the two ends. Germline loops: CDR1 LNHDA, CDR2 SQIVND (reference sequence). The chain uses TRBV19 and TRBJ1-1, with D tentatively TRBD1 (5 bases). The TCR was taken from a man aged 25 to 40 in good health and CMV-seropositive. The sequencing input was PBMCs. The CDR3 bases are TGTGCCAGTAGTGCTGGGGGAGGATGGACTGAAGCTTTCTTT. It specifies CASSAGGGWTEAFF.